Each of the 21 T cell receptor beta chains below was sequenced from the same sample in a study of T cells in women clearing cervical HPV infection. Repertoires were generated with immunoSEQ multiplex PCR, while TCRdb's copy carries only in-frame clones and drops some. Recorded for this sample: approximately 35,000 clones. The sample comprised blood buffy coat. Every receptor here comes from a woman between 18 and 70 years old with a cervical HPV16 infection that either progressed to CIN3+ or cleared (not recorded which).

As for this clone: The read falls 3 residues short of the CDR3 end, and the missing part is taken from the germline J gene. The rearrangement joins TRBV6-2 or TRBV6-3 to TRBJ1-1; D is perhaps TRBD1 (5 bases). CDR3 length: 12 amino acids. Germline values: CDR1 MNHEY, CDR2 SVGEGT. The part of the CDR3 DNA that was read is TGTGCCAGCAGTTACGAACCAGGGAAA. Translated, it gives CASSYEPGK. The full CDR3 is CASSYEPGKAFF.

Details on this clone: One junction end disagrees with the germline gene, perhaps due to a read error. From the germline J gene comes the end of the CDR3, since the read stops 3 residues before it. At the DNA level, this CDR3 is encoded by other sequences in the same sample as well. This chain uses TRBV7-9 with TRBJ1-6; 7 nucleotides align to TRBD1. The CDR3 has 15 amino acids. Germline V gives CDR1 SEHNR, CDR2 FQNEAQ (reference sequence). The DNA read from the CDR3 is TGTGCCAGTAGCTTCGACAGGGTACTAGACTCACCC. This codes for CASSFDRVLDSP. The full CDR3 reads CASSFDRVLDSPLHF.

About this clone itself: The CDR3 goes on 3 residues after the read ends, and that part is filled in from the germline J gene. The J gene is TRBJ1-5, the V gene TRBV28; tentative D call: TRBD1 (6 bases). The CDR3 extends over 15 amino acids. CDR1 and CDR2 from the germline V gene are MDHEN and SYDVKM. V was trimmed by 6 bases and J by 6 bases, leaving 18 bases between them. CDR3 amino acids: CASRYPRGGSQPQHF. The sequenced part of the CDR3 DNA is TGTGCCAGCAGATACCCCAGGGGAGGTAGTCAGCCC.

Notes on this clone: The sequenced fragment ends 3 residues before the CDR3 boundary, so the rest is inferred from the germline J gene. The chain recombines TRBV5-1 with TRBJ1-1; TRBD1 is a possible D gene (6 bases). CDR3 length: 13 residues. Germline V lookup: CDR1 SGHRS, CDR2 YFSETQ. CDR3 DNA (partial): TGCGCCAGCAGCTTGCTACAGGGAAGTGTA. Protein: CASSLLQGSV. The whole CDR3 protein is CASSLLQGSVAFF.

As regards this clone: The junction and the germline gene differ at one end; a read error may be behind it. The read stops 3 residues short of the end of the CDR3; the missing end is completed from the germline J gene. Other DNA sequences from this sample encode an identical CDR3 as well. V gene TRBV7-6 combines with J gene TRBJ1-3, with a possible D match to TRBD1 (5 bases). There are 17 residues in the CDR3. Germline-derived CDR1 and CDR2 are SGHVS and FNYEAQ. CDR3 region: CASSSPDVQASGNTIYF. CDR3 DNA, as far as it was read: TGTGCCAGCAGCTCCCCGGACGTACAGGCCTCTGGAAACACA.

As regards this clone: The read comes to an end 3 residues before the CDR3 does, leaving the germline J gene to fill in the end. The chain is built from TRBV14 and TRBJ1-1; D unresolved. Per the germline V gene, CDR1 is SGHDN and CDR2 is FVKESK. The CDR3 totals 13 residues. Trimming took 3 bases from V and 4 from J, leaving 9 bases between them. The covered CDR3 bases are TGTGCCAGCAGCCAGTCGGCGGGCACTGAA. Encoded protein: CASSQSAGTE. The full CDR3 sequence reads CASSQSAGTEAFF. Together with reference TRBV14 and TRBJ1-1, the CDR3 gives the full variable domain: EAGVTQFPSHSVIEKGQTVTLRCDPISGHDNLYWYRRVMGKEIKFLLHFVKESKQDESGMPNNRFLAERTGGTYSTLKVQPAELEDSGVYFCASSQSAGTEAFFGQGTRLTVV.

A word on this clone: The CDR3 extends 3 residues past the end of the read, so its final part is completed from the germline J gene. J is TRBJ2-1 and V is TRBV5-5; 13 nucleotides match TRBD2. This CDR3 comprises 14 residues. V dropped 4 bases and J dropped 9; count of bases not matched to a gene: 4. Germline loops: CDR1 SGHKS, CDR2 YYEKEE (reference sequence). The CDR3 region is CASSGTSGNREQFF. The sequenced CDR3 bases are TGTGCCAGCAGCGGGACTAGCGGGAACCGTGAG. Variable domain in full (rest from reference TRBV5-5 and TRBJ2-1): DAGVTQSPTHLIKTRGQQVTLRCSPISGHKSVSWYQQVLGQGPQFIFQYYEKEERGRGNFPDRFSARQFPNYSSELNVNALLLGDSALYLCASSGTSGNREQFFGPGTRLTVL.

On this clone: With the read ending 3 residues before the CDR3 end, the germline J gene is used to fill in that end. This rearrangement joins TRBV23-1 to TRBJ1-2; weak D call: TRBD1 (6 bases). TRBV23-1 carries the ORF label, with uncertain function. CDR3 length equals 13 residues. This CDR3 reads CASTSGHSYDYTF. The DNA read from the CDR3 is TGCGCCAGCACTTCGGGACACAGCTACGAC.

CDR3 residues: CSARNSYEQYF. Partial CDR3 DNA: TGCAGTGCTAGAAACAGCTACGAG. The gene calls are TRBV20-1 and TRBJ2-7; D gene ambiguous. With the read ending 3 residues before the CDR3 end, the germline J gene is used to fill in that end. V was cut by 2 bases and J by 3 bases, with 5 bases left in between. From germline, CDR1 is DFQATT and CDR2 SNEGSKA (reference sequence). The CDR3 runs 11 residues.

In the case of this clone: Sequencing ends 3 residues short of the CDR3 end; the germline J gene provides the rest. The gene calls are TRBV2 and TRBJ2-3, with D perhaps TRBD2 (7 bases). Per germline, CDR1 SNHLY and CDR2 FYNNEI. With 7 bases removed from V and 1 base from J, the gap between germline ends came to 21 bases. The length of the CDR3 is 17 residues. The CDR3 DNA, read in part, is TGTGCCAGCAATCTGTTAGGGGGAGGGGTAGGCACAGATACG. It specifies CASNLLGGGVGTDT. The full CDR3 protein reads CASNLLGGGVGTDTQYF.

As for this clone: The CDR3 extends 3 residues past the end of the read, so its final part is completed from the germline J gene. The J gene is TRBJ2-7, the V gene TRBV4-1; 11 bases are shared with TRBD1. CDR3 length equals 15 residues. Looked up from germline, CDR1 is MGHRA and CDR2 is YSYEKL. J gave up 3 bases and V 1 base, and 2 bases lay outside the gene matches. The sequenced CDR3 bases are TGCGCCAGCAGCCAAGGGGACAGGGGGTACTACGAG. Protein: CASSQGDRGYYE. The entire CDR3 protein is CASSQGDRGYYEQYF.

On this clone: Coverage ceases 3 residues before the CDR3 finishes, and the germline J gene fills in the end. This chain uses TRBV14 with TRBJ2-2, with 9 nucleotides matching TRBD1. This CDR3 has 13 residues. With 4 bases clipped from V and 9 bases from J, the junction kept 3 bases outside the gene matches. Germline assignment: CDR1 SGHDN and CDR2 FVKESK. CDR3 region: CASSPQGARELFF. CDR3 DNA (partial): TGTGCCAGCAGCCCACAGGGGGCGCGGGAG.

The DNA read from the CDR3 is TGTGCCAGCAGTTTGGAGGGGACC. Translated: CASSLEGT. The full CDR3 protein reads CASSLEGTQYF. V is TRBV12-3 or TRBV12-4 and J is TRBJ2-5; a weak D match, TRBD2 (6 bases). Coverage ceases 3 residues before the CDR3 finishes, and the germline J gene fills in the end. V gave up 3 bases and J gave up 7 bases, with 6 bases separating them. The CDR3 runs 11 residues.

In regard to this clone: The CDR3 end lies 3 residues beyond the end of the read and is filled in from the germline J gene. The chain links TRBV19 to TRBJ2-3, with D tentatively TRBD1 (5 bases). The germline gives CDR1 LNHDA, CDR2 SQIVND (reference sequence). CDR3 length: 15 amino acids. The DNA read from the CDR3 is TGTGCCAGTAGTACCTTAACAGGTTACCAAGAGACG. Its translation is CASSTLTGYQET. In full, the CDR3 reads CASSTLTGYQETQYF.

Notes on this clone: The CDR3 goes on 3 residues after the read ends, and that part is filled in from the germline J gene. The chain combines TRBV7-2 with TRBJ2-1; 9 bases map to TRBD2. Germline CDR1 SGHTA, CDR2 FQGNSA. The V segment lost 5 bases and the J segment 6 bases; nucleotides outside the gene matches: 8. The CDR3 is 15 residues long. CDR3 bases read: TGTGCCAGCAGCACCACGGTGACTAGCGGCAATGAG. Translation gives CASSTTVTSGNE. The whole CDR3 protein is CASSTTVTSGNEQFF.

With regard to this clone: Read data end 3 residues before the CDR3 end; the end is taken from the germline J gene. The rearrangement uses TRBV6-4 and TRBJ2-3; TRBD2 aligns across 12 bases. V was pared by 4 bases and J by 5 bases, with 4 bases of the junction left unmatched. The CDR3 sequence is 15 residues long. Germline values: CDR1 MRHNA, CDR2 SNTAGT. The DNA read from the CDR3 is TGTGCCAGCAGTGTTCTAGCGGGAGGGAGAGATACG. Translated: CASSVLAGGRDT. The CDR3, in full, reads CASSVLAGGRDTQYF.

This CDR3 is CASSPQENTEAFF. The covered CDR3 bases are TGTGCCAGCAGCCCCCAGGAGAACACTGAA. This chain uses TRBV7-3 with TRBJ1-1; the D is unclear. The read ends 3 residues shy of where the CDR3 ends; the end is completed using the germline J gene. Germline values: CDR1 SGHTA, CDR2 FQGTGA. The CDR3 sequence is 13 residues long. V was clipped by 5 bases and J by 1 base, with 8 bases between them.

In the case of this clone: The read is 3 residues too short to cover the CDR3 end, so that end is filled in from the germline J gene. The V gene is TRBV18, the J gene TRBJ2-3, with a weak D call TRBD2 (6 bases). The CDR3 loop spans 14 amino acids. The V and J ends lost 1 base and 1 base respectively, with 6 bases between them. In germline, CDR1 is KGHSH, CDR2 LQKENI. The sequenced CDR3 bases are TGTGCCAGCTCACCACTAGCGGGCACAGATACG. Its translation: CASSPLAGTDT. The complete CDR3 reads CASSPLAGTDTQYF.

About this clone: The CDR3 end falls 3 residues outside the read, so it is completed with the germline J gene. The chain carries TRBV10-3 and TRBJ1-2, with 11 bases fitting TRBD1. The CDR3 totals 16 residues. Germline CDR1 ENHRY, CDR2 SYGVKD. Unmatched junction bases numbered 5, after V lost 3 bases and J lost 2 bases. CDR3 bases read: TGTGCCATCAGTGAATTCCGGGACAGGGGGAACTATGGC. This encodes CAISEFRDRGNYG. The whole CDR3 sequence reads CAISEFRDRGNYGYTF.

The CDR3 bases that were read are TGTGCCAGCAGTCGTTTGCAAGGGACTGAA. Its translation is CASSRLQGTE. The CDR3 as a whole reads CASSRLQGTEAFF. The chain recombines TRBV28 with TRBJ1-1; D remains unclear. The read terminates 3 residues before the CDR3 end, so the remaining end is supplied by the germline J gene. V was clipped by 5 bases and J by 5 bases, with 12 bases between them. This CDR3 is 13 amino acids long. Germline CDR1 is MDHEN and CDR2 is SYDVKM.

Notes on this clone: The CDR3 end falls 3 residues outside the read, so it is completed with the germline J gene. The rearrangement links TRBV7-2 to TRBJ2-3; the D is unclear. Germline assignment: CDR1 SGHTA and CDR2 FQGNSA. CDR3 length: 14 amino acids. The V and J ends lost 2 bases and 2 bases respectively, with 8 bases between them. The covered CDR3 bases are TGTGCCAGCAGCTTACGTACTACCACAGATACG. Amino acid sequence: CASSLRTTTDT. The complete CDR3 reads CASSLRTTTDTQYF.